One T cell receptor (beta chain) is described in this entry. The data belong to a study of blood T cell repertoires in COVID-19. As for the study in general: Samples of COVID-19 (acute and convalescent) were obtained from the United States, Italy and Spain. Sample material is recorded as cDNA or gDNA derived from T cells, B-cell-depleted T cells, or PBMCs.

The CDR3 length is 15 residues. V was trimmed by 0 bases and J by 7 bases, leaving 12 bases between them. Germline loops: CDR1 MNHEY, CDR2 SVGAGI. TCRdb keeps only in-frame clones here, not all; method: immunoSEQ multiplex PCR. Counted here are some 200,000 clones, 70% to 90% occurring once; the ten biggest clones make up about 12%. The sequence was obtained from a woman under 30 who had recovered from COVID-19. Sequencing was carried out using peripheral blood. The V and J genes are TRBV6-5 and TRBJ2-2; D unresolved. This chain's CDR3 is CASSYSILENGELFF. CDR3 coding DNA: TGTGCCAGCAGTTACTCGATCTTGGAGAACGGGGAGCTGTTTTTT.